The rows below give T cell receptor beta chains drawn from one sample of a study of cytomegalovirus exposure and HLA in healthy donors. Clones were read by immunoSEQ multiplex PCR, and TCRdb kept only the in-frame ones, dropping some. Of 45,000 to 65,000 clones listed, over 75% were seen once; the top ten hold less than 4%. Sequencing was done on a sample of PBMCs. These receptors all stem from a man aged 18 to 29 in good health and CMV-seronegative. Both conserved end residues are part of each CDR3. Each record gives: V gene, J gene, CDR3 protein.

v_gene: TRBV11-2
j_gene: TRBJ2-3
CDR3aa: CASSPSTDTQYF

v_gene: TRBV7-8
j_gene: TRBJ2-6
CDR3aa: CASSRRGSGANVLTF

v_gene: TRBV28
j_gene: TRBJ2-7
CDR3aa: CASTTDKRLRFRYEQYF

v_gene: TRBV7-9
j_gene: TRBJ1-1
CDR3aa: CASSFKQVNTEAFF

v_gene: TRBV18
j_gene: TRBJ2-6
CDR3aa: CASRATGYSGANVLTF

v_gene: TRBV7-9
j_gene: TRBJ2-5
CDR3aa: CASSPLTAPETQYF

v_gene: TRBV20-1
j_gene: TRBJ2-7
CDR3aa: CSAGTYEQYF

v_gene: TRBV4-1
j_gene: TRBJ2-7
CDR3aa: CASSPGTGVYEQYF

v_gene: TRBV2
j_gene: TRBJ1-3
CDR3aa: CASRDRVTSGNTIYF

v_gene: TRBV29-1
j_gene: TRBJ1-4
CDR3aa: CSVSPPVVRPSNEKLFF

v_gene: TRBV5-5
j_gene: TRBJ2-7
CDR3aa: CASSPGTSIGYEQYF

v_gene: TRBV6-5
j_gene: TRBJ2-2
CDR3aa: CASSYSVNSNTGELFF

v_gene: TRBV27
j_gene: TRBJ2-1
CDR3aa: CASSSTLMSSYNEQFF

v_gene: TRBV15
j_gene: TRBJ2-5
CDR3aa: CATSRDVPTKETQYF

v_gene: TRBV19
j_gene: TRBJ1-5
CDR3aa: CASRAWVTGGGQPQHF

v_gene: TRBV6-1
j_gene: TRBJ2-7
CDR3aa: CASKMTGSSYEQYF

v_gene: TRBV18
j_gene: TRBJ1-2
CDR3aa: CASSPLQGPLAF

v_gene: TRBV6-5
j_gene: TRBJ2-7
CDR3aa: CASSYDRGKQYF

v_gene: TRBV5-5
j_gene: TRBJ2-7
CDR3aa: CASSREAPYEQYF

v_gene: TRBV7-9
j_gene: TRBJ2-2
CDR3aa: CASSSTGDNTGELFF

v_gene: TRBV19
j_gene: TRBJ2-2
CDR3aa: CASSIGLAGGGTGELFF

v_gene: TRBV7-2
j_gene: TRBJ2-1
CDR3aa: CASSPSAGTSGYNEQFF

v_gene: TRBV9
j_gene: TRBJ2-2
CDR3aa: CASSGSSYSNTGELFF

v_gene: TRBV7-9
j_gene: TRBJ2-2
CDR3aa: CASSYRDWNTGELFF

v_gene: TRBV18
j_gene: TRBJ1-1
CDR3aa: CASSSTGTVNTEAFF

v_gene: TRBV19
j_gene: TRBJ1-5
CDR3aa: CASSRSNQPQHF

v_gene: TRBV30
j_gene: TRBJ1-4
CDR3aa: CAWSWDRLKTNEKLFF

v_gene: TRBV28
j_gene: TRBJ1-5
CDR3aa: CASSLRGLGQPQHF

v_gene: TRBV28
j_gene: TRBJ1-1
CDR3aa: CASRRQGSEAFF

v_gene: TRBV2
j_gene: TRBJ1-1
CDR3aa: CASSARIGTGRTEAFF

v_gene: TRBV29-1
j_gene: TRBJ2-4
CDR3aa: CSVGQGLLGIQYF

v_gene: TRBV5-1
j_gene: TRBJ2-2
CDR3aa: CASSSPAGELFF

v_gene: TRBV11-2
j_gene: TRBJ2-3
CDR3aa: CASRAGATSADTQYF

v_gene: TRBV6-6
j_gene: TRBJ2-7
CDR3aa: CASSYPNSYEQYF

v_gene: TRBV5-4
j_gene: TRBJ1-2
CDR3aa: CASSFAGGYTF

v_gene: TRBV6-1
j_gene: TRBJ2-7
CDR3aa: CASRSGTSVYEQYF

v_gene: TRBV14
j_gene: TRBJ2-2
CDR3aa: CASSPGTNTGELFF

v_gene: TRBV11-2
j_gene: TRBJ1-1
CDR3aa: CASSLDRGTEAFF

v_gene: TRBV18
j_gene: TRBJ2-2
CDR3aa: CASSSSNTGELFF

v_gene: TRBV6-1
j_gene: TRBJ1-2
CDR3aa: CASSEARRGDYGYTF

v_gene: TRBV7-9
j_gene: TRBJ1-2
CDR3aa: CASSFSLEDRGAGYTF

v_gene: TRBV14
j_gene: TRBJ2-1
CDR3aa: CASSQGRQGATVF